Detailed here is one T cell receptor (beta chain). Antigen specificity is unknown. This sample was included in a study of T cells expressing NK-cell markers. Study-level information: It was sorted CD3+CD56-NKG2C+, CD3+CD56+NKG2C- and CD3+CD56+NKG2C+ T cells that provided the TCR beta repertoires. The eight sequenced donors comprised seven who were HCMV-seropositive and one who was seronegative. Findings of the study overall: Of the CD8+ T cell pool in several donors, roughly 1.0-7.5% was accounted for by dominant NKG2C+ clonotypes.

CDR3 size: 16 residues. The germline V gene encodes CDR1 LNHNV and CDR2 YYDKDF (reference sequence). A 5'RACE template switching approach incorporating UMIs was used to make TCR beta cDNA. No DNA is given; TCRdb re-called the 5' RACE reads and lists each CDR3 protein once. The table for this sample gives some 410,000 distinct CDR3 sequences. The origin of this receptor is a woman aged 18-70 years in good health. The sample taken for sequencing was blood T cells: a sorted CD56 or NKG2C T cell subset, CD4+ or CD8+ T cells, or bulk PBMC T cells (not recorded which). This sequence joins TRBV15 and TRBJ2-5; TCRdb lists TRBD2, though no DNA is available to test this call. CDR3 region: CATSSGERGAQETQYF.